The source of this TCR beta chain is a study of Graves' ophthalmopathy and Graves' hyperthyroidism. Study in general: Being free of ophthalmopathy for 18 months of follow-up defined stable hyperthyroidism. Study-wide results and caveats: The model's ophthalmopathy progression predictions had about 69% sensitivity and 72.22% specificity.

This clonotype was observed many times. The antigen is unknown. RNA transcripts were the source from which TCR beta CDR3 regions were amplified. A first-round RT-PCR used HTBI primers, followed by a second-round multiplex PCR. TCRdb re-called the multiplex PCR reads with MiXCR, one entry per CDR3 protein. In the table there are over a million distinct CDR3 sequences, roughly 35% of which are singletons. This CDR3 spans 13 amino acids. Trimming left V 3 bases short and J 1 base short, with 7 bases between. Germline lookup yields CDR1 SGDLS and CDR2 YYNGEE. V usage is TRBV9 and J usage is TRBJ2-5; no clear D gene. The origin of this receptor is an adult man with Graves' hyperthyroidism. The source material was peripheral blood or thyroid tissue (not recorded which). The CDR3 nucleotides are TGTGCCAGCAGCGATGGGCTCCAAGAGACCCAGTACTTC. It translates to CASSDGLQETQYF. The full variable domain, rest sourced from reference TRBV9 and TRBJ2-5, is DSGVTQTPKHLITATGQRVTLRCSPRSGDLSVYWYQQSLDQGLQFLIQYYNGEERAKGNILERFSAQQFPDLHSELNLSSLELGDSALYFCASSDGLQETQYFGPGTRLLVL.